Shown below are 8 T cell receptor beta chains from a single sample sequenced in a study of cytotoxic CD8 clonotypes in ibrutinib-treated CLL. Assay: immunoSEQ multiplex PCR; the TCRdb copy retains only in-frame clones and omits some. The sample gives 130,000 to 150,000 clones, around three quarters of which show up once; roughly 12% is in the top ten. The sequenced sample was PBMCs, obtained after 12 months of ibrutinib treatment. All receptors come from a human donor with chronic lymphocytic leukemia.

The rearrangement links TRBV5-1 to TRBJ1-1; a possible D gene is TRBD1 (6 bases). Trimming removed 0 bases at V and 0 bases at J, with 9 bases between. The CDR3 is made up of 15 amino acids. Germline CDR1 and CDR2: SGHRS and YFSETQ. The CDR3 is CASSLGTVMNTEAFF. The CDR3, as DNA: TGCGCCAGCAGCTTGGGGACAGTCATGAACACTGAAGCTTTCTTT.

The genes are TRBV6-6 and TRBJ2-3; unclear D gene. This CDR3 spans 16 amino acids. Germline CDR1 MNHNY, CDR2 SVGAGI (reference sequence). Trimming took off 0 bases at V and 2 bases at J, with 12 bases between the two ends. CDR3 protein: CASSYSTVEYTDTQYF. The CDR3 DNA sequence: TGTGCCAGCAGTTACTCAACGGTCGAGTACACAGATACGCAGTATTTT.

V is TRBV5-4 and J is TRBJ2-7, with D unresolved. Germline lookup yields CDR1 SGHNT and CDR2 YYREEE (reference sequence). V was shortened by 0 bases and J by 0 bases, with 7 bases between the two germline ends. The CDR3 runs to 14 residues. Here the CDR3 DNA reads TGTGCCAGCAGCTTGGACGGACCCTCCTACGAGCAGTACTTC. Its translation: CASSLDGPSYEQYF.

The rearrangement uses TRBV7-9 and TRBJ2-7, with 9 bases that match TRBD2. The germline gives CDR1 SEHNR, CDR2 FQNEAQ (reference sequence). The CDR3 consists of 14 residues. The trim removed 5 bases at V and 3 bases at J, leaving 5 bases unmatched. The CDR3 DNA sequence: TGTGCCAGCAGCAAAGTAGCGGGAGACTACGAGCAGTACTTC. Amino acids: CASSKVAGDYEQYF.

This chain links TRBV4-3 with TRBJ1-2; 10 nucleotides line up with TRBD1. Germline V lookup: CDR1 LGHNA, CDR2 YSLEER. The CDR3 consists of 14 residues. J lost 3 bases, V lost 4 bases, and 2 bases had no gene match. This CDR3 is CASSRGTGDYGYTF. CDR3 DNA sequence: TGCGCCAGCAGCCGGGGGACAGGGGACTATGGCTACACCTTC.

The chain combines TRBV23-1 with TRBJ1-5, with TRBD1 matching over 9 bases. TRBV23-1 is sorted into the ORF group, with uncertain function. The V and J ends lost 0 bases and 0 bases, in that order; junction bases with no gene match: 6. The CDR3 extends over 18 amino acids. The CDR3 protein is CASSQSWDREHSNQPQHF. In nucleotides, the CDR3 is TGCGCCAGCAGTCAATCTTGGGACAGGGAACATAGCAATCAGCCCCAGCATTTT.

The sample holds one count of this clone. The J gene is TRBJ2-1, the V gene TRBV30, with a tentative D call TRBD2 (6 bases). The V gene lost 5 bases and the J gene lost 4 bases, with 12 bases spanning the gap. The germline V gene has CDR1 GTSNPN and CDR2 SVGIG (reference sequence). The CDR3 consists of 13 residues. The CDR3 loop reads CAWRRDPYNEQFF. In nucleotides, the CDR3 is TGTGCCTGGCGGAGGGATCCTTACAATGAGCAGTTCTTC.

The CDR3 spells CASSQMEGVEKLFF. In DNA form, the CDR3 reads TGTGCCAGCAGCCAGATGGAGGGGGTTGAAAAACTGTTTTTT. The chain combines TRBV4-2 with TRBJ1-4, with TRBD1 as a possible D gene (6 bases). The CDR3 runs to 14 residues. Per the germline V gene, CDR1 is LGHNA and CDR2 is YNFKEQ. The ends were cut back, 3 bases at V and 7 bases at J, with 12 bases in the middle.